Listed below are T cell receptor beta chains from one sample, sequenced in a study of blood T cell repertoires in COVID-19. TCRdb's table, derived via immunoSEQ multiplex PCR, lists solely in-frame clones and lacks some. The repertoire includes some 45,000 clones, around 80% of them detected once, and about 20% sits in the top ten. Specimen: peripheral blood. The source of these receptors is a man aged 70-80 years with acute or convalescent COVID-19. Both conserved end residues are part of each CDR3. D genes are given only for firm matches. Clone size is shown for a subset of rows, as once, few, many or a class of expanded clone.

cdr3_nt cdr3_aa v_call d_call j_call clone_size
TGCGCCAGCAGGCCCAGAGGTGGCTACACCTTC CASRPRGGYTF TRBV10-1 - TRBJ1-2 -
TGTGCCAGCAGCCCCGGTACAGGGGAGTACCGCACAGATACGCAGTATTTT CASSPGTGEYRTDTQYF TRBV7-2 TRBD1 TRBJ2-3 once
TGTGCCAGCAGCCGCCAATCGGGGACTAATGAAAAACTGTTTTTT CASSRQSGTNEKLFF TRBV7-9 - TRBJ1-4 -
TGTGCCAGCAGTACGACAGGGGAGGTCAAAAAACTGTTTTTT CASSTTGEVKKLFF TRBV6-5 TRBD1 TRBJ1-4 -
TGTGCCAGCAGCTTAACGGACAGGGGACATATCGTAGCCCGAACTAATGAAAAACTGTTTTTT CASSLTDRGHIVARTNEKLFF TRBV7-3 TRBD1 TRBJ1-4 -
TGTGCCAGCAGATTCCCGGGACAGGGGTTCGGGAGCAATCAGCCCCAGCATTTT CASRFPGQGFGSNQPQHF TRBV28 TRBD1 TRBJ1-5 once
TGCGCCAGCAGCCAAGGTAGGGGACAGGGAGGAGGTGAGCAGTTCTTC CASSQGRGQGGGEQFF TRBV4-1 TRBD1 TRBJ2-1 -
TGTGCCAGCAGTGACCGGACAGGAACCTACGAGCAGTACTTC CASSDRTGTYEQYF TRBV6-1 TRBD1 TRBJ2-7 -
TGTGCCAGCAGCTTATACGGTCCTTATAATTCACCCCTCCACTTT CASSLYGPYNSPLHF TRBV7-9 - TRBJ1-6 once
TGTGCCAGTAGTGGACAGTCGAACACCGGGGAGCTGTTTTTT CASSGQSNTGELFF TRBV19 - TRBJ2-2 -
TGTGCCAGCAGTTTATCAGGTGGAGGGCTTCCTGGCTACACCTTC CASSLSGGGLPGYTF TRBV27 - TRBJ1-2 -
TGTGCCAGCAGCTTGGCGGGTCCGCGCACCGGGGAGCTGTTTTTT CASSLAGPRTGELFF TRBV7-2 - TRBJ2-2 -
TGTGCCATCAGTGAGGGGACAGGGGTCTATAATTCACCCCTCCACTTT CAISEGTGVYNSPLHF TRBV10-3 TRBD1 TRBJ1-6 -
TGTGCCAGCAGCTCGACTGACAGGGCCAATCAGCCCCAGCATTTT CASSSTDRANQPQHF TRBV7-9 TRBD1 TRBJ1-5 -
TGTGCCAGCAGCTTCCCCCCCGGGACAGGTTTATACGAGCAGTACTTC CASSFPPGTGLYEQYF TRBV7-9 TRBD1 TRBJ2-7 -
TGTGCCACCAGCAGAGTAGGGGGTGGGCAGCCCCAGCATTTT CATSRVGGGQPQHF TRBV15 - TRBJ1-5 once
TGCGCCAGCAGCCGCAAGAGAAACTCTGGGGCCAACGTCCTGACTTTC CASSRKRNSGANVLTF TRBV4-3 - TRBJ2-6 -
TGTGCCAGCAGCCCCCGGACAGACTCTGGAAACACCATATATTTT CASSPRTDSGNTIYF TRBV9 - TRBJ1-3 -
TGTGCCAGCAGCCAAGTGTACTACTATGGCTACACCTTC CASSQVYYYGYTF TRBV3-1/TRBV3-2 - TRBJ1-2 -
TGTGCCAGCAGTTTGGGCCTAGCCGGTCACAATGAGCAGTTCTTC CASSLGLAGHNEQFF TRBV27 - TRBJ2-1 -
TGTGCCAGCAGTTCGCCAGTAGAAGCTTTCTTT CASSSPVEAFF TRBV6-2/TRBV6-3 - TRBJ1-1 -
TGCGCCAGCAGCTTGGCTGGCGGGTACGATACGCAGTATTTT CASSLAGGYDTQYF TRBV5-1 - TRBJ2-3 -
TGTGCCAGCAGCTTTGGGGGCCCAAGCACAGATACGCAGTATTTT CASSFGGPSTDTQYF TRBV7-2 - TRBJ2-3 -
TGTGCCAGCAGCTCCGAAACAACAGAAGATAGAACTTATGGCTACACCTTC CASSSETTEDRTYGYTF TRBV7-8 - TRBJ1-2 once
TGTGCCAGCAGTGAATTGAAGACAGGGAGAAATGACAATGAGCAGTTCTTC CASSELKTGRNDNEQFF TRBV6-1 TRBD1 TRBJ2-1 -
TGTGCCAGCAGTTACATGGCTCTCACAGATACGCAGTATTTT CASSYMALTDTQYF TRBV6-2/TRBV6-3 - TRBJ2-3 -
TGTGCCAGCAGCCTAAGACAGGGGGCTCGACAGCCCCAGCATTTT CASSLRQGARQPQHF TRBV3-1/TRBV3-2 TRBD1 TRBJ1-5 once
TGTGCCAGCAGTTTAGGAGTTGGGAAACTGTTTTTT CASSLGVGKLFF TRBV27 - TRBJ1-4 -
TGCGCCAGCAGCTCTAAACAGGGGGGCGGTGAGCAGTTCTTC CASSSKQGGGEQFF TRBV5-1 TRBD1 TRBJ2-1 -
TGTGCCAGCACTCAGGGCCGGGGCTACACCTTC CASTQGRGYTF TRBV6-6 - TRBJ1-2 -
TGCGCCAGCAGCCGGGACAGGGGGCGCGGGGGGAACACTGAAGCTTTCTTT CASSRDRGRGGNTEAFF TRBV4-1 TRBD1 TRBJ1-1 -
TGTGCCAGTAGGACAGGGGGCTACACCGGGGAGCTGTTTTTT CASRTGGYTGELFF TRBV19 TRBD1 TRBJ2-2 few
TGTGCCAGCAGTTTATACCCTCCCAGGGAACGCACCTACGAGCAGTACTTC CASSLYPPRERTYEQYF TRBV27 - TRBJ2-7 once
TGTGCCAGCAGTTTAGGGGGGGGAAATCAGCCCCAGCATTTT CASSLGGGNQPQHF TRBV27 - TRBJ1-5 -
TGTGCCAGCAGCAGCGGGGGTAGCAATCAGCCCCAGCATTTT CASSSGGSNQPQHF TRBV28 - TRBJ1-5 few
TGTGCCAGCTCACCACAAACCGGGGGTGCTGAAGCTTTCTTT CASSPQTGGAEAFF TRBV18 - TRBJ1-1 -
TGTGCCAGCAGCGCGGGCCGAACTTCCGGGACAGGGATGTACGAGCAGTACTTC CASSAGRTSGTGMYEQYF TRBV7-6 TRBD1 TRBJ2-7 -
TGTGCCGGACAACAGGGGACTAATGAAAAACTGTTTTTT CAGQQGTNEKLFF TRBV18 TRBD1 TRBJ1-4 -
TGTGCCAGCAGCTCCTCTACAGGGCCCTTCGGAAACACCATATATTTT CASSSSTGPFGNTIYF TRBV13 - TRBJ1-3 -
TGTGCCAGCAGCGTAGAAGAGACAGCTTACACTGAAGCTTTCTTT CASSVEETAYTEAFF TRBV9 - TRBJ1-1 -
TGCAGCCCCCGGGGGATTTTCGACTCCTACGAGCAGTACTTC CSPRGIFDSYEQYF TRBV29-1 - TRBJ2-7 few